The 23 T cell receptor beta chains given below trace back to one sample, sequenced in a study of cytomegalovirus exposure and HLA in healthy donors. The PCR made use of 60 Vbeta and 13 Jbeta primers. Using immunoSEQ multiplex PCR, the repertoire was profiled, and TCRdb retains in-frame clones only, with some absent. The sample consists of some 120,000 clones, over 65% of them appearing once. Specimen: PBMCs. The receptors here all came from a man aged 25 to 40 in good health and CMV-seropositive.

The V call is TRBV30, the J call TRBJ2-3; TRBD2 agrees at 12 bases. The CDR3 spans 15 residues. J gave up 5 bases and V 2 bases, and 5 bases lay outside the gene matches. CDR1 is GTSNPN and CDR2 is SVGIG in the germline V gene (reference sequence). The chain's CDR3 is CAWSSGLAGVDTQYF. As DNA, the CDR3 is TGTGCCTGGAGTTCGGGACTAGCGGGTGTAGATACGCAGTATTTT.

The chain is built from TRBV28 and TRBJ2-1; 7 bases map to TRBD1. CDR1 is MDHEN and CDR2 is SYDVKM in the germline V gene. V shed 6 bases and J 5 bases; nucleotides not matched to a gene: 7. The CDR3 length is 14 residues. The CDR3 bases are TGTGCCAGCAGCCTCGGACAGGTCAACAATGAGCAGTTCTTC. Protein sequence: CASSLGQVNNEQFF.

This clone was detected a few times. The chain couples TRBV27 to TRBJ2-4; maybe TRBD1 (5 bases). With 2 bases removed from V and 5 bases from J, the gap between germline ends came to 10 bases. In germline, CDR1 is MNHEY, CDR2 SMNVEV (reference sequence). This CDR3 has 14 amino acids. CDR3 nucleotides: TGTGCCAGCAGTTTAAGGGGCCAAGAAAACATTCAGTACTTC. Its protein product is CASSLRGQENIQYF.

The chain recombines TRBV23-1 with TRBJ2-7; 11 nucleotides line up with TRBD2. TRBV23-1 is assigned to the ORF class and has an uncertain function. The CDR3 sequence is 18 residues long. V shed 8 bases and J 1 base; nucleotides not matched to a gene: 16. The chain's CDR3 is CASRRWLAGGYRSYEQYF. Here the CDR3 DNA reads TGCGCCAGCCGCCGTTGGCTAGCGGGGGGCTACAGATCCTACGAGCAGTACTTC.

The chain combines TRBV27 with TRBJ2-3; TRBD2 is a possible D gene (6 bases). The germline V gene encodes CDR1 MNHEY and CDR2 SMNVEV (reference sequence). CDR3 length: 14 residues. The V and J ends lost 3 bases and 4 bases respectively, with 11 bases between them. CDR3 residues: CASSFKGRPDTQYF. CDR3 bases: TGTGCCAGCAGTTTTAAGGGGAGGCCAGATACGCAGTATTTT.

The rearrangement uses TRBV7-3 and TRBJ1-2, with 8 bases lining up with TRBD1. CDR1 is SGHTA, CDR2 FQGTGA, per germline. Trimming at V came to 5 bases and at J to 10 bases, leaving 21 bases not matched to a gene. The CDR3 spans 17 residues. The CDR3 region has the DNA TGTGCCAGCAGCGGACCGGGACAGGTCCCGGGAACTCATGACTACACCTTC. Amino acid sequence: CASSGPGQVPGTHDYTF. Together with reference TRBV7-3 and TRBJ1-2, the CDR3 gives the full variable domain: GAGVSQTPSNKVTEKGKYVELRCDPISGHTALYWYRQSLGQGPEFLIYFQGTGAADDSGLPNDRFFAVRPEGSVSTLKIQRTERGDSAVYLCASSGPGQVPGTHDYTFGSGTRLTVV.

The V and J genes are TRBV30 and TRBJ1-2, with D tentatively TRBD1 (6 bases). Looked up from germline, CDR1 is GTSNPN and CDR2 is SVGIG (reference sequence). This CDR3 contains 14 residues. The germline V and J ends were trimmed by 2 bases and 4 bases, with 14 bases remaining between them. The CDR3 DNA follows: TGTGCCTGGAGTCTCACGACAGGCGGCTATGGCTACACCTTC. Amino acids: CAWSLTTGGYGYTF.

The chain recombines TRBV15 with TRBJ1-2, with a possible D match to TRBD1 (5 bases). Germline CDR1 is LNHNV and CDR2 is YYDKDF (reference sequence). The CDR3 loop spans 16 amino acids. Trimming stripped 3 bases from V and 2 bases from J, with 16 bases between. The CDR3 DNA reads TGTGCCACCAGCAGGGGTTCCGGGACTCAAAACTATGGCTACACCTTC. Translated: CATSRGSGTQNYGYTF. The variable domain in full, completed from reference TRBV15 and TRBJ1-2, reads DAMVIQNPRYQVTQFGKPVTLSCSQTLNHNVMYWYQQKSSQAPKLLFHYYDKDFNNEADTPDNFQSRRPNTSFCFLDIRSPGLGDTAMYLCATSRGSGTQNYGYTFGSGTRLTVV.

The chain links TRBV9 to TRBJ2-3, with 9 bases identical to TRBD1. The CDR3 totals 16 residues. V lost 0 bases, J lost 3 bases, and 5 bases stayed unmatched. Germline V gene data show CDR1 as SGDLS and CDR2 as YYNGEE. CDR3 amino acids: CASSVGGGQGTDTQYF. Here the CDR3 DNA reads TGTGCCAGCAGCGTAGGAGGGGGACAGGGAACAGATACGCAGTATTTT.

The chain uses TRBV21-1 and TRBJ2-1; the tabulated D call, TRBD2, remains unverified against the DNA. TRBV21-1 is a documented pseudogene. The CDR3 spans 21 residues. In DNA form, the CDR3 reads TGTGCCAGCAGCAAAGGGTCGGCGGGAGGGTCCCTACGAAGCTCCTACAATGAGCAGTTCTTC. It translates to CASSKGSAGGSLRSSYNEQFF.

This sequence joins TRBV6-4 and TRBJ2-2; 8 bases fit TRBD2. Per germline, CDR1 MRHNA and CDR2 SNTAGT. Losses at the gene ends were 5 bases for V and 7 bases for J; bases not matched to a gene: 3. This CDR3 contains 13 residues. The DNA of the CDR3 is TGTGCCAGCAGTAGCGGGAGCGGCGGGGAGCTGTTTTTT. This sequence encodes CASSSGSGGELFF.

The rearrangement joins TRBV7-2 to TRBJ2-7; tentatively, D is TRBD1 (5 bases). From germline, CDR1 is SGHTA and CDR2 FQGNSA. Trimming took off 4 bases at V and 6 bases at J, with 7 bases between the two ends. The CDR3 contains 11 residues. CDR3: CASSSGSEQYF. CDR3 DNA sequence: TGTGCCAGCAGCTCAGGGTCCGAGCAGTACTTC.

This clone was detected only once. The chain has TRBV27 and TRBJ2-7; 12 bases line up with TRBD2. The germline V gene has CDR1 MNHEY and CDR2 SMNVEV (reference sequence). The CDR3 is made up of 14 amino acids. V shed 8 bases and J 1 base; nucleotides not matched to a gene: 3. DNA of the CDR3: TGTGCCAGCCGCGGACTAGCGGGGTCCTACGAGCAGTACTTC. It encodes CASRGLAGSYEQYF.

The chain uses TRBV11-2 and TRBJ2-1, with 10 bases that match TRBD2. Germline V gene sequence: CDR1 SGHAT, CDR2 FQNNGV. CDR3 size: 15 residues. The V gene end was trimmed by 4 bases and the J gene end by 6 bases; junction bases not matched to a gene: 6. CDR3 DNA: TGTGCCAGCAGCTCGCTAGCGGGAGCCCTCAATGAGCAGTTCTTC. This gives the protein CASSSLAGALNEQFF.

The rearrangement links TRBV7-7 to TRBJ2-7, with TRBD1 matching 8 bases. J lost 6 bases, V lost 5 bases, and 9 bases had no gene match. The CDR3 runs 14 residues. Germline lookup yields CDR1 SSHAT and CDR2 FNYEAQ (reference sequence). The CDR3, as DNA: TGTGCCAGCAGCCTGACTCAGGGGGCGCGCGAGCAGTACTTC. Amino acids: CASSLTQGAREQYF.

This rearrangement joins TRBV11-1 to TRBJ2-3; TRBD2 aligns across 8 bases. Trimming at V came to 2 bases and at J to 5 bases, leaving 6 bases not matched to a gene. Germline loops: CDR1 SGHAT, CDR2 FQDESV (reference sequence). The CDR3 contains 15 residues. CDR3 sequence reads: CASSLSRAGEDTQYF. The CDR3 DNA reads TGTGCCAGCAGCTTAAGTCGAGCGGGAGAAGATACGCAGTATTTT.

The CDR3: CASSPGLPGEQYF. DNA for the CDR3: TGCGCCAGCAGCCCAGGGCTCCCAGGAGAGCAGTACTTC. This sequence joins TRBV5-1 and TRBJ2-7; D perhaps matches TRBD1 (5 bases). There are 13 residues in the CDR3. Germline CDR1 reads SGHRS; CDR2 reads YFSETQ. V shed 4 bases and J shed 7 bases, with 15 bases lying between them.

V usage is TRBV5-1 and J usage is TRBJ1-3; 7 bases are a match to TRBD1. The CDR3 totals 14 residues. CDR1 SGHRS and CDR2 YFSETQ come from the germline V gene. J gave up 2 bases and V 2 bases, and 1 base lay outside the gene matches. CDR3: CASSLQGTGNTIYF. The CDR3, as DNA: TGCGCCAGCAGCTTACAGGGGACTGGAAACACCATATATTTT.

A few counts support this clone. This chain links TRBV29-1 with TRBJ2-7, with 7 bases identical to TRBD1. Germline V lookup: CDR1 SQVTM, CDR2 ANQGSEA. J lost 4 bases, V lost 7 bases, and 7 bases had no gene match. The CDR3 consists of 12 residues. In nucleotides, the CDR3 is TGCAGCGCCCGGGACAGCAGATACGAGCAGTACTTC. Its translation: CSARDSRYEQYF.

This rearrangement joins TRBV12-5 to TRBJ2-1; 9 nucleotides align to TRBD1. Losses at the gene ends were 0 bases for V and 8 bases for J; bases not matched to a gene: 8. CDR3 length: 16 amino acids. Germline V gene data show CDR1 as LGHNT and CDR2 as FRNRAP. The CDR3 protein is CASGLVTTGGAHEQFF. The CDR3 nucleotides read TGTGCTAGTGGTTTGGTAACTACAGGGGGCGCCCATGAGCAGTTCTTC.

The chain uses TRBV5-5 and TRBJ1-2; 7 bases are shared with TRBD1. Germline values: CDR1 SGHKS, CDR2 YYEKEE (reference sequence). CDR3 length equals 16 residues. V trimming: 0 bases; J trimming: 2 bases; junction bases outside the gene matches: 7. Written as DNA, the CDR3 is TGTGCCAGCAGCTTGGCTGGGACAGATTTAAACTATGGCTACACCTTC. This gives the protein CASSLAGTDLNYGYTF.

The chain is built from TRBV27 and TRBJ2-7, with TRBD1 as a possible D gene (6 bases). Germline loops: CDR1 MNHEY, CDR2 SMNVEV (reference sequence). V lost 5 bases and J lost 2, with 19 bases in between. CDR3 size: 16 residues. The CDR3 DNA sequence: TGTGCCAGCAGTCCATACGGGACATCGATTACCTACGAGCAGTACTTC. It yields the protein CASSPYGTSITYEQYF.

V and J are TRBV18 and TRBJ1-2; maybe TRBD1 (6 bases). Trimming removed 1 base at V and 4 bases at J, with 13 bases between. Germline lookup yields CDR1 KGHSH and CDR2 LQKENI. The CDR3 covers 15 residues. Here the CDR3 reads CASSPLQGDSYGYTF. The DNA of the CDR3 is TGTGCCAGCTCACCACTACAGGGAGACAGCTATGGCTACACCTTC.